This TCR beta chain was observed in a study of monozygotic twins with inflammatory bowel disease. Total RNA from whole blood was isolated with no T cell sorting. Germline V gives CDR1 LGHDT, CDR2 YNNKEL (reference sequence). CDR3 length equals 13 residues. TCRdb processed the 5' RACE reads again and assigns one entry to each CDR3 protein, with no DNA. In total, the table holds a few hundred thousand distinct CDR3 sequences. Sequencing was performed on blood. This clonotype was sampled from a human donor with ulcerative colitis or Crohn's disease, or a healthy co-twin of an affected twin (not recorded which). The chain recombines TRBV3-1 with TRBJ2-5. Here the CDR3 reads CASSQDLYETQYF.